Shown below are 2 T cell receptor beta chains from a single sample sequenced in a study of immune evolution from preneoplasia to lung adenocarcinoma. The repertoire was sequenced with immunoSEQ multiplex PCR; TCRdb's copy has only in-frame clones and lacks some. The profile shows tens of thousands of clones, approximately 71% of them singletons. Specimen: FFPE invasive lung adenocarcinoma tissue. The source is a person aged 55 to 70 with lung adenocarcinoma.

The chain uses TRBV19 and TRBJ2-1; 7 bases align to TRBD1. V was pared by 4 bases and J by 4 bases, with 4 bases of the junction left unmatched. The CDR3 has 14 residues. Germline V gives CDR1 LNHDA, CDR2 SQIVND (reference sequence). The CDR3 loop is CASSSQGDYNEQFF. The CDR3 nucleotides read TGTGCCAGTAGTAGCCAGGGGGATTACAATGAGCAGTTCTTC.

The chain employs TRBV4-2 and TRBJ1-2; the D is unclear. The V end lost 2 bases, the J end lost 3 bases, and 16 bases lay between the germline ends. CDR1 LGHNA and CDR2 YNFKEQ come from the germline V gene. CDR3 length: 16 residues. This CDR3 is CASSQIHLGMDYGYTF. The CDR3 DNA reads TGTGCCAGCAGCCAAATCCACTTAGGCATGGACTATGGCTACACCTTC.